This T cell receptor (beta chain) comes out of a study of T-cell reconstitution after alpha-beta-depleted transplantation in children. The table lists this clonotype with many counts. The TCRbeta library incorporated unique molecular identifiers. TCRdb re-called the PCR reads through MiXCR, storing one row per CDR3 protein. The sample lists about 400,000 distinct CDR3 sequences, roughly 22% occurring once. CDR3 length: 14 amino acids. V shed 6 bases and J 7 bases; nucleotides not matched to a gene: 11. CDR1 is SQVTM and CDR2 is ANQGSEA in the germline V gene. The source material was PBMCs from the stem cell graft donor, sampled from the stem cell graft. V gene TRBV29-1 combines with J gene TRBJ2-2, with 7 bases identical to TRBD2. The sequence came from a human donor who donated a stem cell graft to a child with acute myeloid leukemia. CDR3 nucleotide sequence: TGCAGCGTACCCGGCGGGAGTGGAATCGGGGAGCTGTTTTTT. The encoded protein is CSVPGGSGIGELFF.